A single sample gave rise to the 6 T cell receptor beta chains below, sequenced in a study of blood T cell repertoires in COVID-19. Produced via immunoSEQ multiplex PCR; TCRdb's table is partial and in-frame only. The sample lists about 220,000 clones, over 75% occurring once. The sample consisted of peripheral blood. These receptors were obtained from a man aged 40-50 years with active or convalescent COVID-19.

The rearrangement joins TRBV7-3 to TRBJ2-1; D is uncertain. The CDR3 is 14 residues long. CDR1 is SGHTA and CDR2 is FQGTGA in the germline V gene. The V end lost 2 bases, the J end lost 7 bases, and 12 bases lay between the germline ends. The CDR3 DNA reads TGTGCCAGCAGCTTACGGTCCCATGGTAATGAGCAGTTCTTC. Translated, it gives CASSLRSHGNEQFF.

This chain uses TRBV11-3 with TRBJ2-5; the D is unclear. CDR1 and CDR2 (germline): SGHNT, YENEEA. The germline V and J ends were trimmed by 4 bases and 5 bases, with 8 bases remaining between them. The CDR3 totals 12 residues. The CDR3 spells CASSSRSETQYF. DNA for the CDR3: TGTGCCAGCAGCTCGAGGTCCGAGACCCAGTACTTC.

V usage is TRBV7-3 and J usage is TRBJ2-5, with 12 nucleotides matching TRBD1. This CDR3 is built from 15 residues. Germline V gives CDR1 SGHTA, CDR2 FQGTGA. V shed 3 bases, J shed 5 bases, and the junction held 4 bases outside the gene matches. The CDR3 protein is CASSLGQGARETQYF. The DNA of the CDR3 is TGTGCCAGCAGCTTGGGACAGGGGGCACGGGAGACCCAGTACTTC. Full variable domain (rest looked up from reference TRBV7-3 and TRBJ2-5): GAGVSQTPSNKVTEKGKYVELRCDPISGHTALYWYRQSLGQGPEFLIYFQGTGAADDSGLPNDRFFAVRPEGSVSTLKIQRTERGDSAVYLCASSLGQGARETQYFGPGTRLLVL.

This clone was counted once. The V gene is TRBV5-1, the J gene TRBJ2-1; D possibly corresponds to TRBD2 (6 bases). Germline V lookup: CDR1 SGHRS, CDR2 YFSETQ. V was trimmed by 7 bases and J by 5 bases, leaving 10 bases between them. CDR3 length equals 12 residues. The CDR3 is CASGGRHNEQFF. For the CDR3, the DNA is TGCGCCAGCGGGGGGAGGCACAATGAGCAGTTCTTC. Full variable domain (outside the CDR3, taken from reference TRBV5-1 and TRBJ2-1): KAGVTQTPRYLIKTRGQQVTLSCSPISGHRSVSWYQQTPGQGLQFLFEYFSETQRNKGNFPGRFSGRQFSNSRSEMNVSTLELGDSALYLCASGGRHNEQFFGPGTRLTVL.

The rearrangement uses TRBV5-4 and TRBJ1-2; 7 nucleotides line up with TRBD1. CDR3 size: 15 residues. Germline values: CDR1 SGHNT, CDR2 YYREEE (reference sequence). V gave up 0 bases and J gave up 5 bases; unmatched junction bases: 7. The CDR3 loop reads CASSLDPAGGYGYTF. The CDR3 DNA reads TGTGCCAGCAGCTTGGATCCCGCAGGGGGTTATGGCTACACCTTC.

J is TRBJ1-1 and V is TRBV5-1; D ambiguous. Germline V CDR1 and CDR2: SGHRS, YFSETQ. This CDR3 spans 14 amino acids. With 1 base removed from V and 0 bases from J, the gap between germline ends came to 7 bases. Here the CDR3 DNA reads TGCGCCAGCAGCTTGAATCTCCTGAACACTGAAGCTTTCTTT. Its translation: CASSLNLLNTEAFF.